The 21 T cell receptor beta chains presented below share a single source sample, sequenced in a study of blood T cell repertoires in COVID-19. The data were produced by immunoSEQ multiplex PCR, yet TCRdb's version contains in-frame clones alone and is incomplete. The sample shows 95,000 to 110,000 clones, roughly nine tenths of them seen only once. Sequencing was done on a sample of peripheral blood. These receptors all stem from an older woman with acute or convalescent COVID-19.

The chain is built from TRBV11-3 and TRBJ2-3, with a possible D match to TRBD2 (6 bases). Germline V gene sequence: CDR1 SGHNT, CDR2 YENEEA. V gave up 4 bases and J gave up 1 base, with 6 bases separating them. CDR3 length equals 13 residues. This chain's CDR3 is CASSSGGTDTQYF. The CDR3 DNA reads TGTGCCAGCAGCTCGGGAGGCACAGATACGCAGTATTTT.

The V and J genes are TRBV19 and TRBJ1-2, with D tentatively TRBD1 (6 bases). The V gene lost 6 bases and the J gene lost 2 bases, with 16 bases spanning the gap. The CDR3 has 15 amino acids. Looked up from germline, CDR1 is LNHDA and CDR2 is SQIVND (reference sequence). In DNA, the CDR3 is TGTGCCAGTAGCGCCAGAGGCAGGGGCAACTATGGCTACACCTTC. Its protein is CASSARGRGNYGYTF.

This chain joins TRBV18 and TRBJ2-5; 8 bases map to TRBD1. The CDR3 has 14 amino acids. Germline assignment: CDR1 KGHSH and CDR2 LQKENI. V lost 4 bases to trimming and J lost 6 bases; unmatched junction nucleotides: 7. CDR3 amino acids: CASSLDRVGKTQYF. The CDR3 DNA reads as TGTGCCAGCTCACTGGACAGGGTGGGCAAGACCCAGTACTTC.

The chain couples TRBV5-1 to TRBJ2-3; 7 bases map to TRBD2. The CDR3 is 16 residues long. Per the germline V gene, CDR1 is SGHRS and CDR2 is YFSETQ. V trimming: 3 bases; J trimming: 2 bases; junction bases outside the gene matches: 9. The CDR3 DNA reads as TGCGCCAGCAGCTCCCTTGCTAGCGGATACACAGATACGCAGTATTTT. It specifies CASSSLASGYTDTQYF.

With respect to this clone: Other DNA sequences in this sample translate to the same CDR3. The rearrangement joins TRBV30 to TRBJ1-1; D is ambiguous. From germline, CDR1 is GTSNPN and CDR2 SVGIG (reference sequence). This CDR3 region has 14 residues. Trimming took off 0 bases at V and 1 base at J, with 9 bases between the two ends. The CDR3 DNA sequence: TGTGCCTGGAGTGTAGGACGGGGGAACACTGAAGCTTTCTTT. This translates into CAWSVGRGNTEAFF.

In this sample, this clone turned up a few times. V usage is TRBV5-5 and J usage is TRBJ1-6, with 10 bases identical to TRBD1. The CDR3 has 16 amino acids. Germline assignment: CDR1 SGHKS and CDR2 YYEKEE (reference sequence). V trimming: 4 bases; J trimming: 8 bases; junction bases outside the gene matches: 9. The CDR3 sequence: CASSHRMGTGDSPLHF. CDR3 bases: TGTGCCAGCAGCCATCGGATGGGGACAGGGGATTCACCCCTCCACTTT.

The J gene is TRBJ1-2, the V gene TRBV3-1 (or the pseudogene TRBV3-2); D possibly corresponds to TRBD1 (6 bases). The CDR3 is 14 amino acids. The V and J ends lost 0 bases and 8 bases respectively, with 13 bases between them. Germline lookup yields CDR1 LGHDT and CDR2 YNNKEL (reference sequence). The CDR3 bases are TGTGCCAGCAGCCAAGAGCCAGGGGCGCGCGGCTACACCTTC. Its translation is CASSQEPGARGYTF.

V gene TRBV5-8 combines with J gene TRBJ2-5, with TRBD2 as a possible D gene (6 bases). Germline loops: CDR1 SGHTS, CDR2 YDEGEE. The CDR3 extends over 14 amino acids. The V end was cut by 5 bases, the J end by 2 bases, with 13 bases between. The CDR3, as DNA: TGTGCCAGCAGTCCACGGGGACTTCAAGAGACCCAGTACTTC. It encodes CASSPRGLQETQYF.

This clone came up a few times. The J gene is TRBJ1-6, the V gene TRBV18, with no clear D. Germline CDR1 and CDR2: KGHSH and LQKENI. CDR3 size: 12 residues. V was cut by 4 bases and J by 7 bases, with 5 bases left in between. For the CDR3, the DNA is TGTGCCAGCTCACGGGAGAATTCACCCCTCCACTTT. Translating gives CASSRENSPLHF.

The chain recombines TRBV5-4 with TRBJ2-1; the match to TRBD2 covers 10 bases. This CDR3 is built from 15 residues. V dropped 3 bases and J dropped 8; count of bases not matched to a gene: 8. Germline V gene lookup returns CDR1 SGHNT and CDR2 YYREEE (reference sequence). CDR3 in DNA: TGTGCCAGCAGCTCTCAGCGGGAGGGCCTCGATGAGCAGTTCTTC. Its translation is CASSSQREGLDEQFF.

The gene calls are TRBV27 and TRBJ1-5; TRBD1 is a possible D gene (5 bases). V shed 2 bases and J shed 5 bases, with 10 bases lying between them. The CDR3 length is 14 residues. Germline V gene lookup returns CDR1 MNHEY and CDR2 SMNVEV (reference sequence). The CDR3 region has the DNA TGTGCCAGCAGTTTACGGGGGGAATATCAGCCCCAGCATTTT. Translation: CASSLRGEYQPQHF.

The genes are TRBV9 and TRBJ2-5; TRBD2 matches 12 bases. After removal of 2 bases from V and 1 base from J, the junction contained 6 bases not matched to a gene. The CDR3 sequence is 17 residues long. The germline gives CDR1 SGDLS, CDR2 YYNGEE. Here the CDR3 reads CASSVAGLAGPQETQYF. CDR3 in DNA: TGTGCCAGCAGCGTCGCCGGACTAGCGGGACCCCAAGAGACCCAGTACTTC.

This chain uses TRBV10-3 with TRBJ1-3, with 7 bases identical to TRBD1. CDR3 length equals 13 residues. Germline assignment: CDR1 ENHRY and CDR2 SYGVKD. Germline trimming cut 5 bases from V and 6 bases from J; bases unmatched to any gene: 4. In nucleotides, the CDR3 is TGTGCCATCAGTCCTACAGGGGTAAACACCATATATTTT. Translated: CAISPTGVNTIYF.

This sequence joins TRBV29-1 and TRBJ1-1; D unclear. CDR3 length: 13 amino acids. The V end lost 5 bases, the J end lost 1 base, and 11 bases lay between the germline ends. The germline CDR1 and CDR2 sequences are SQVTM and ANQGSEA. The CDR3 DNA follows: TGCAGCGTTTCGAACACCGCGAACACTGAAGCTTTCTTT. This sequence encodes CSVSNTANTEAFF.

This chain connects TRBV28 to TRBJ1-2; 8 bases map to TRBD1. The trim removed 3 bases at V and 8 bases at J, leaving 8 bases unmatched. CDR1 is MDHEN, CDR2 SYDVKM, per germline. The CDR3 is 14 residues long. The CDR3 here is CASSFPHRGLGYTF. CDR3 DNA: TGTGCCAGCAGTTTCCCCCACAGGGGGTTGGGCTACACCTTC.

This chain joins TRBV3-1 (or the pseudogene TRBV3-2) and TRBJ2-1, with TRBD2 matching 10 bases. CDR1 is LGHDT and CDR2 is YNNKEL in the germline V gene (reference sequence). V lost 5 bases, J lost 3 bases, and 4 bases stayed unmatched. This CDR3 has 15 amino acids. The CDR3 spells CASSSTSGNYNEQFF. CDR3 sequence (DNA): TGTGCCAGCAGCTCTACTAGCGGGAACTACAATGAGCAGTTCTTC.

The V and J genes are TRBV19 and TRBJ2-5; 10 nucleotides agree with TRBD2. Germline CDR1 LNHDA, CDR2 SQIVND (reference sequence). The CDR3 covers 15 residues. V lost 6 bases, J lost 1 base, and 5 bases stayed unmatched. CDR3 in amino acids: CASRSSGSSQETQYF. DNA for the CDR3: TGTGCCAGTAGATCTAGCGGGAGTAGCCAAGAGACCCAGTACTTC.

This rearrangement joins TRBV19 to TRBJ1-5; D gene ambiguous. V lost 3 bases and J lost 9, with 9 bases in between. CDR3 size: 12 residues. Germline V gene sequence: CDR1 LNHDA, CDR2 SQIVND (reference sequence). CDR3: CASSISHGPQHF. CDR3 DNA: TGTGCCAGTAGTATTAGTCATGGGCCCCAGCATTTT.

The V gene is TRBV6-5, the J gene TRBJ1-1, with a possible D match to TRBD1 (5 bases). V lost 6 bases, J lost 6 bases, and 20 bases lay in between. CDR1 is MNHEY, CDR2 SVGAGI, per germline. CDR3 length: 15 amino acids. The CDR3, as DNA: TGTGCCAGCAGCCCCCGGGGGTTCGCAAGGGCTGAAGCTTTCTTT. Protein: CASSPRGFARAEAFF.

CDR3: CASSIRGNYGYTF. Written as DNA, the CDR3 is TGTGCCAGTAGTATCCGGGGAAACTATGGCTACACCTTC. This chain uses TRBV19 with TRBJ1-2; D remains ambiguous. The CDR3 consists of 13 residues. Germline CDR1 and CDR2: LNHDA and SQIVND (reference sequence). Trimming cost V 3 bases and J 2 bases, with 7 bases left between them.

The V call is TRBV19, the J call TRBJ1-4; the D gene is possibly TRBD1 (6 bases). CDR1 LNHDA and CDR2 SQIVND come from the germline V gene (reference sequence). Trimming pared 7 bases from V and 8 bases from J, leaving 17 bases between. The CDR3 spans 14 residues. The CDR3 here is CASMILGAGEKLFF. As DNA, the CDR3 is TGTGCCAGTATGATTTTGGGGGCTGGCGAAAAACTGTTTTTT.